The clone carrying this T cell receptor (beta chain) occurred a few times. The V end lost 4 bases, the J end lost 11 bases, and 14 bases lay between the germline ends. Per germline, CDR1 DFQATT and CDR2 SNEGSKA (reference sequence). This CDR3 region has 11 residues. TCRdb redid the calling of the RT-PCR reads with MiXCR, one entry per CDR3 protein. The sample lists about 680,000 distinct CDR3 sequences, 12% to 15% occurring once. The chain carries TRBV20-1 and TRBJ1-1, with D perhaps TRBD1 (5 bases). The source of this sequence is a female donor in good health, serving as a healthy control. Sequencing input: memory CD4+ T cells from blood. As DNA, the CDR3 is TGCAGTGCTATGTCCAGGGAAGATGCTTTCTTT. Protein sequence: CSAMSREDAFF.